A single sample is the source of the 28 T cell receptor beta chains below, sequenced in a study of Ad26.COV2.S vaccination and SARS-CoV-2 variants. Produced via immunoSEQ multiplex PCR; TCRdb's table is partial and in-frame only. In the table there are about 680,000 clones, around 92% of which are singletons. Specified treatment: roughly 19 received Ad26.COV2.S at low or high dose, single or two shots; five or six received placebo; per-sample allocation not given. Specimen acquisition occurred on day 63 following the initial vaccine or placebo injection. Sequencing was performed on peripheral blood, taken in a trial of Ad26.COV2.S vaccine versus placebo. The receptors here all came from a person between 18 and 60 years old who received the Ad26.COV2.S COVID-19 vaccine or a placebo.

V usage is TRBV6-1 and J usage is TRBJ2-3; 9 nucleotides align to TRBD2. Germline CDR1 and CDR2: MNHNS and SASEGT. This CDR3 has 17 amino acids. V trimming: 4 bases; J trimming: 8 bases; junction bases outside the gene matches: 16. As DNA, the CDR3 is TGTGCCAGCAGTGGCGATGGGAAGCGGGAGGCCGTGGGTACGCAGTATTTT. Amino acid sequence: CASSGDGKREAVGTQYF.

This chain connects TRBV6-4 to TRBJ2-2; the match to TRBD1 covers 7 bases. This CDR3 spans 15 amino acids. The J segment lost 1 base and the V segment lost 8 bases, leaving 7 bases of the junction unmatched. The germline V gene has CDR1 MRHNA and CDR2 SNTAGT. The CDR3 here is CASSQTGLNTGELFF. The CDR3 DNA follows: TGTGCCAGCTCGCAGACAGGGCTGAACACCGGGGAGCTGTTTTTT.

This rearrangement joins TRBV19 to TRBJ2-7, with 7 bases fitting TRBD1. The ends lost 0 bases at V and 0 bases at J; junction bases unmatched: 11. Germline-derived CDR1 and CDR2 are LNHDA and SQIVND (reference sequence). The length of the CDR3 is 18 residues. The CDR3 protein is CASSIDGTGAGSSYEQYF. In DNA, the CDR3 is TGTGCCAGTAGTATAGATGGTACAGGGGCCGGAAGCTCCTACGAGCAGTACTTC.

The chain carries TRBV27 and TRBJ1-2, with 9 positions matching TRBD1. The CDR3 has 14 amino acids. CDR1 MNHEY and CDR2 SMNVEV come from the germline V gene (reference sequence). With V trimmed by 5 bases and J by 3 bases, 4 bases remained unmatched. Here the CDR3 reads CASSPDRGDYGYTF. The CDR3 DNA sequence: TGTGCCAGCAGTCCGGACAGGGGAGACTATGGCTACACCTTC.

This chain joins TRBV6-5 and TRBJ2-1; D is unresolved. The CDR3 runs 15 residues. Germline V gene sequence: CDR1 MNHEY, CDR2 SVGAGI. V was trimmed by 2 bases and J by 0 bases, leaving 8 bases between them. The CDR3 reads CASSYDGSSYNEQFF. CDR3 nucleotides: TGTGCCAGCAGTTACGACGGAAGCTCCTACAATGAGCAGTTCTTC.

CDR3 amino acids: CASSSTGAEYEKLFF. The CDR3 nucleotides read TGTGCCAGCAGCTCCACAGGGGCGGAGTATGAAAAACTGTTTTTT. This rearrangement joins TRBV7-3 to TRBJ1-4; TRBD1 matches at 7 bases. CDR3 length: 15 residues. V shed 4 bases, J shed 6 bases, and the junction held 8 bases outside the gene matches. Germline V gene sequence: CDR1 SGHTA, CDR2 FQGTGA.

About this clone itself: Other DNA sequences of this sample code for an identical CDR3. This rearrangement joins TRBV2 to TRBJ2-7, with TRBD1 matching 7 bases. Germline CDR1 and CDR2: SNHLY and FYNNEI. CDR3 length: 13 residues. V shed 4 bases and J 6 bases; nucleotides not matched to a gene: 6. CDR3 in DNA: TGTGCCAGCAGTGGGCAGGGGGTGGGCGAGCAGTACTTC. Translated, it gives CASSGQGVGEQYF.

The genes are TRBV11-3 and TRBJ2-5; a possible D gene is TRBD2 (6 bases). Trimming took off 5 bases at V and 1 base at J, with 11 bases between the two ends. The CDR3 is 14 amino acids. Germline V lookup: CDR1 SGHNT, CDR2 YENEEA. The CDR3 reads CASSRDGGQETQYF. The CDR3 nucleotides are TGTGCCAGCAGCCGAGACGGGGGCCAAGAGACCCAGTACTTC.

This clone has a single count. The CDR3 reads CASSGREPSYEQYF. The CDR3 coding sequence is TGTGCCAGCAGTGGCAGGGAACCATCCTACGAGCAGTACTTC. The chain combines TRBV25-1 with TRBJ2-7; D is perhaps TRBD1 (5 bases). Germline V gene data show CDR1 as MGHDK and CDR2 as SYGVNS. CDR3 length: 14 residues. V gave up 4 bases and J gave up 1 base, with 11 bases separating them.

This clone was recorded once. The J gene is TRBJ2-6, the V gene TRBV6-1, with D perhaps assigned TRBD1 or TRBD2 (6 bases each). The length of the CDR3 is 17 residues. Germline values: CDR1 MNHNS, CDR2 SASEGT. With 4 bases removed from V and 4 bases from J, the gap between germline ends came to 17 bases. The DNA of the CDR3 is TGTGCCAGCAGTGGACCAGAGGGGGGACGCGGGGCCAACGTCCTGACTTTC. This codes for CASSGPEGGRGANVLTF.

The V gene is TRBV5-6, the J gene TRBJ2-2, with TRBD1 as a possible D gene (5 bases). The CDR3 runs 15 residues. Per germline, CDR1 SGHDT and CDR2 YYEEEE. Deletions cut 4 bases from V and 3 bases from J, with 13 bases between. The CDR3 reads CASSRETDYTGELFF. Written as DNA, the CDR3 is TGTGCCAGCAGCCGAGAGACAGACTACACCGGGGAGCTGTTTTTT.

The V call is TRBV3-1 (or the pseudogene TRBV3-2), the J call TRBJ2-1; TRBD2 aligns across 9 bases. The CDR3 consists of 15 residues. Germline loops: CDR1 LGHDT, CDR2 YNNKEL (reference sequence). After removal of 1 base from V and 7 bases from J, the junction contained 5 bases not matched to a gene. The CDR3 protein is CASSQAGTSWNEQFF. CDR3 in DNA: TGTGCCAGCAGCCAAGCCGGGACTAGCTGGAATGAGCAGTTCTTC.

The genes are TRBV30 and TRBJ1-1; no clear D gene. The CDR3 consists of 13 residues. In germline, CDR1 is GTSNPN, CDR2 SVGIG (reference sequence). Trimming removed 0 bases at V and 4 bases at J, with 9 bases between. The CDR3 spells CAWSVFEGTEAFF. Here the CDR3 DNA reads TGTGCCTGGAGTGTTTTCGAGGGCACTGAAGCTTTCTTT. Full variable domain (rest looked up from reference TRBV30 and TRBJ1-1): SQTIHQWPATLVQPVGSPLSLECTVEGTSNPNLYWYRQAAGRGLQLLFYSVGIGQISSEVPQNLSASRPQDRQFILSSKKLLLSDSGFYLCAWSVFEGTEAFFGQGTRLTVV.

The sample holds one count of this clone. The V call is TRBV6-5, the J call TRBJ1-1, with D maybe TRBD1 (5 bases). The length of the CDR3 is 13 residues. Trimming took off 6 bases at V and 1 base at J, with 9 bases between the two ends. CDR1 and CDR2 from the germline V gene are MNHEY and SVGAGI. CDR3 nucleotides: TGTGCCAGCAGCGCCAGGGAGAACACTGAAGCTTTCTTT. Its translation: CASSARENTEAFF.

The CDR3 DNA sequence: TGTGCCAGCAGCCAAGGTGACAGGGCGTTACGGGAGACCCAGTACTTC. Its protein is CASSQGDRALRETQYF. The V and J genes are TRBV14 and TRBJ2-5; 7 nucleotides match TRBD1. The CDR3 is 16 amino acids. Germline loops: CDR1 SGHDN, CDR2 FVKESK. The J segment lost 5 bases and the V segment lost 1 base, leaving 10 bases of the junction unmatched.

This chain uses TRBV18 with TRBJ2-7; tentative D call: TRBD2 (7 bases). Germline V gene data show CDR1 as KGHSH and CDR2 as LQKENI. The CDR3 is 12 residues long. Between the trimmed V and J ends, which lost 3 bases and 6 bases, there was a span of 9 bases. As DNA, the CDR3 is TGTGCCAGCTCACCGGGGGGGGCCGAGCAGTACTTC. Amino acids: CASSPGGAEQYF.

The V call is TRBV10-2, the J call TRBJ1-2, with TRBD1 matching 7 bases. The CDR3 has 13 residues. CDR1 and CDR2 (germline): WSHSY, SAAADI. Germline trimming cut 3 bases from V and 6 bases from J; bases unmatched to any gene: 4. As DNA, the CDR3 is TGCGCCAGCAGTGAAACAGGGGCGGATGGCTACACCTTC. This sequence encodes CASSETGADGYTF.

J is TRBJ2-1 and V is TRBV6-6, with TRBD2 identical over 8 bases. Germline CDR1 is MNHNY and CDR2 is SVGAGI (reference sequence). The CDR3 is 16 amino acids. The V segment lost 5 bases and the J segment 8 bases; nucleotides outside the gene matches: 14. DNA for the CDR3: TGTGCCAGCAGTACCACGCTAGCGGGTCGTCACGATGAGCAGTTCTTC. Residues: CASSTTLAGRHDEQFF.

This CDR3 reads CASSPRKTANTEAFF. The CDR3 coding sequence is TGTGCCAGCAGCCCGAGAAAGACAGCGAACACTGAAGCTTTCTTT. This chain joins TRBV7-8 and TRBJ1-1; possibly TRBD1 for D (5 bases). CDR1 SGHVS and CDR2 FQNEAQ come from the germline V gene. Trimming took 5 bases from V and 1 from J, leaving 14 bases between them. The CDR3 has 15 amino acids.

In DNA form, the CDR3 reads TGTGCCAGCAGTTACAGGGGCAGGAAGGGTTCACCCCTCCACTTT. This encodes CASSYRGRKGSPLHF. V is TRBV6-5 and J is TRBJ1-6; weak D call: TRBD1 (5 bases). Germline values: CDR1 MNHEY, CDR2 SVGAGI. Trimming took 2 bases from V and 9 from J, leaving 14 bases between them. The CDR3 totals 15 residues.

This rearrangement joins TRBV5-1 to TRBJ2-3; D gene unclear. CDR1 is SGHRS, CDR2 YFSETQ, per germline. V was clipped by 6 bases and J by 4 bases, with 12 bases between them. CDR3 length: 13 amino acids. The CDR3 sequence is CASTYNPADTQYF. In DNA, the CDR3 is TGCGCCAGCACCTATAACCCCGCAGATACGCAGTATTTT.

The chain links TRBV6-2 or TRBV6-3 to TRBJ1-6, with D possibly being TRBD1 (5 bases). Per germline, CDR1 MNHEY and CDR2 SVGEGT. The germline V and J ends were trimmed by 4 bases and 8 bases, with 18 bases remaining between them. CDR3 length equals 16 residues. Written as DNA, the CDR3 is TGTGCCAGCAGTTGGCTAGGACCGGGACGCGATTCACCCCTCCACTTT. The encoded protein is CASSWLGPGRDSPLHF.

The chain employs TRBV7-8 and TRBJ2-1, with 9 bases fitting TRBD2. With 1 base clipped from V and 4 bases from J, the junction kept 8 bases outside the gene matches. CDR3 length: 17 amino acids. CDR1 is SGHVS, CDR2 FQNEAQ, per germline. CDR3 protein: CASSLELAGASYNEQFF. The CDR3 DNA reads as TGTGCCAGCAGCTTAGAATTAGCGGGAGCTTCTTACAATGAGCAGTTCTTC. The whole variable domain, filled in from reference TRBV7-8 and TRBJ2-1, reads GAGVSQSPRYKVAKRGQDVALRCDPISGHVSLFWYQQALGQGPEFLTYFQNEAQLDKSGLPSDRFFAERPEGSVSTLKIQRTQQEDSAVYLCASSLELAGASYNEQFFGPGTRLTVL.

In the case of this clone: Other nucleotide sequences in the sample specify the same CDR3. The V gene is TRBV30, the J gene TRBJ1-3, with unresolved D. Trimming cost V 0 bases and J 4 bases, with 1 base left between them. The germline V gene has CDR1 GTSNPN and CDR2 SVGIG (reference sequence). The CDR3 totals 11 residues. The CDR3 sequence is CAWSVGNTIYF. DNA for the CDR3: TGTGCCTGGAGTGTCGGAAACACCATATATTTT.

The chain is built from TRBV9 and TRBJ2-7; D unresolved. The CDR3 extends over 16 amino acids. Trimming cost V 4 bases and J 0 bases, with 17 bases left between them. Per germline, CDR1 SGDLS and CDR2 YYNGEE. The DNA for the CDR3 is TGTGCCAGCAGCCCGACCCCCCTGGGAATCTCCTACGAGCAGTACTTC. Amino acids: CASSPTPLGISYEQYF.

This chain joins TRBV4-1 and TRBJ2-6; the D gene is possibly TRBD1 (5 bases). The V end lost 6 bases, the J end lost 0 bases, and 9 bases lay between the germline ends. Looked up from germline, CDR1 is MGHRA and CDR2 is YSYEKL. The CDR3 consists of 15 residues. DNA of the CDR3: TGCGCCAGCAGACGGACACCCTCTGGGGCCAACGTCCTGACTTTC. Amino acids: CASRRTPSGANVLTF.

The rearrangement joins TRBV10-3 to TRBJ2-5, with no clear D. Germline CDR1 is ENHRY and CDR2 is SYGVKD. The length of the CDR3 is 12 residues. V was trimmed by 6 bases and J by 0 bases, leaving 5 bases between them. The CDR3 DNA sequence: TGTGCCATCAGCAGCGACCAAGAGACCCAGTACTTC. It yields the protein CAISSDQETQYF.

V is TRBV25-1 and J is TRBJ1-1; D is unresolved. CDR1 is MGHDK and CDR2 is SYGVNS in the germline V gene. The V end lost 10 bases, the J end lost 13 bases, and 10 bases lay between the germline ends. The CDR3 length is 8 residues. The CDR3 reads CANARGFF. As DNA, the CDR3 is TGTGCCAACGCTCGGGGTTTCTTT.